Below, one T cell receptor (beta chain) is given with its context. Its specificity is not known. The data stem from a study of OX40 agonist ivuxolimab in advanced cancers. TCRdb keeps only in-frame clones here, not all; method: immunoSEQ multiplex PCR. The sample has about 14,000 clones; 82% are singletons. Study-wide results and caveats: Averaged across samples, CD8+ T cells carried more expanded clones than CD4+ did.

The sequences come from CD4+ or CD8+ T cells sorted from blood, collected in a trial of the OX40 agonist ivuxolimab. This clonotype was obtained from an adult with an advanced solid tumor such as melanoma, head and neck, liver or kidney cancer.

The DNA for the CDR3 is TGTGCCAGCAGTTACTCGGAGGGGAACACTGAAGCTTTCTTT. This sequence encodes CASSYSEGNTEAFF. The chain is built from TRBV6-5 and TRBJ1-1; D is undetermined. The V gene lost 0 bases and the J gene lost 1 base, with 6 bases spanning the gap. Per the germline V gene, CDR1 is MNHEY and CDR2 is SVGAGI. There are 14 residues in the CDR3.